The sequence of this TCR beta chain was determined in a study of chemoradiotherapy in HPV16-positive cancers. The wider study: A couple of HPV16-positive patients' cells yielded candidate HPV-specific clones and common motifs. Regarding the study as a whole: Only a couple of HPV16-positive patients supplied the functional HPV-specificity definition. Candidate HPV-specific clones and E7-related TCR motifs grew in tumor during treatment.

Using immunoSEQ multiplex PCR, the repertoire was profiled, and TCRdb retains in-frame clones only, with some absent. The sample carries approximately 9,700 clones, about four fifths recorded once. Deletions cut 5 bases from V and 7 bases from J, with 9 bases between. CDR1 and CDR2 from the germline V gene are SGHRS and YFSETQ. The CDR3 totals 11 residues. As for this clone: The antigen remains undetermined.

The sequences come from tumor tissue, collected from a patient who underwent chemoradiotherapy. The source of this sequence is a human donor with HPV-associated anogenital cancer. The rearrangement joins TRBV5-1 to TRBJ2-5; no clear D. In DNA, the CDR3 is TGCGCCAGCAGTTGGCTAGGGACCCAGTACTTC. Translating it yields CASSWLGTQYF.